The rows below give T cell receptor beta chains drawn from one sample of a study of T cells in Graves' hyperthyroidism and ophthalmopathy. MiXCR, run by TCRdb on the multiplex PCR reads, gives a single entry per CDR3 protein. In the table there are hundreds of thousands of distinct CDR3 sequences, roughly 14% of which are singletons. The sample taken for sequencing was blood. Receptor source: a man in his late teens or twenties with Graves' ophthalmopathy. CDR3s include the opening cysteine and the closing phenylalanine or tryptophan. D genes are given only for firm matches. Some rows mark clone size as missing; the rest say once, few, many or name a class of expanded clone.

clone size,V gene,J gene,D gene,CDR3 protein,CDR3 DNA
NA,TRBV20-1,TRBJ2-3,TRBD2,CSAPTSGDLRGDTQYF,TGCAGTGCTCCGACTAGCGGGGACCTACGGGGAGATACGCAGTATTTT
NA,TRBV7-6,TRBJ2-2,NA,CASSLVRDRLPGLNTGELFF,TGTGCCAGCAGCTTAGTTCGGGACAGGCTCCCGGGACTAAACACCGGGGAGCTGTTTTTT
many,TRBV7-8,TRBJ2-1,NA,CASSFRGRSYNEQFF,TGTGCCAGCAGCTTTAGAGGGCGCTCCTACAATGAGCAGTTCTTC
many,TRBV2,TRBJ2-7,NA,CASYSSSYEQYF,TGTGCCAGTTACTCGAGCTCCTACGAGCAGTACTTC
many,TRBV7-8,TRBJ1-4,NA,CASRLAQGGEKLFF,TGTGCCAGCAGATTGGCTCAGGGTGGCGAAAAACTGTTTTTT
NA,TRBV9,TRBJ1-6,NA,CASSVGTVQAPLHF,TGTGCCAGCAGCGTAGGGACAGTCCAGGCACCCCTCCACTTT
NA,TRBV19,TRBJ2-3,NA,CASRRANLDTQYF,TGTGCCAGTAGAAGGGCTAATTTAGATACGCAGTATTTT
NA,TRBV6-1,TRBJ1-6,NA,CASSRPGQGRTPLHF,TGTGCCAGCAGCCGTCCGGGGCAGGGGAGGACACCCCTCCACTTT
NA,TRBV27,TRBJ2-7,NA,CASSILDSSYEQYF,TGTGCCAGCAGTATACTAGATAGCTCCTACGAGCAGTACTTC
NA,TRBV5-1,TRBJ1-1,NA,CASSLLDSGNTEAFF,TGCGCCAGCAGCTTACTCGACAGTGGGAACACTGAAGCTTTCTTT
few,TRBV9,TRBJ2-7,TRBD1,CASSLRTGDPYEQYF,TGTGCCAGCAGCCTGAGGACAGGCGACCCCTACGAGCAGTACTTC
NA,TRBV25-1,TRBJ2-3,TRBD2,CASSERGLAGPTDTQYF,TGTGCCAGCAGTGAAAGGGGACTAGCGGGGCCCACAGATACGCAGTATTTT
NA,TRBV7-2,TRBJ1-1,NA,CASSLATPRQGLSDAFF,TGTGCCAGCAGCTTAGCTACTCCACGGCAGGGTCTATCGGATGCTTTCTTT
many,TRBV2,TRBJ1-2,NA,CASSARGPNYGYTF,TGTGCCAGCAGTGCGCGGGGCCCAAACTATGGCTACACCTTC
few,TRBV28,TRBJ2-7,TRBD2,CASRTSGTSGGAEEQYF,TGTGCCAGCAGAACCTCCGGGACTAGCGGGGGGGCCGAGGAGCAGTACTTC
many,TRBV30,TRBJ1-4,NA,CAWSVLEGVEKLFF,TGTGCCTGGAGTGTCCTAGAAGGGGTGGAAAAACTGTTTTTT
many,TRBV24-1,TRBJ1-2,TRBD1,CATSDSGGQGNYGYTF,TGTGCCACCAGTGATTCGGGAGGACAGGGCAACTATGGCTACACCTTC